The sequence of this T cell receptor (beta chain) was determined in a study of response to subunit inactivated influenza vaccine. Study-level findings and limits: The authors put forward the suggestion that each seasonal influenza vaccination may bring in only a limited number of new T cells.

This clonotype was recorded at least ten times. The target antigen is unknown. CDR3 length: 18 residues. CDR1 and CDR2 (germline): SGHRS, YFSETQ. V lost 0 bases to trimming and J lost 3 bases, with 20 bases between them. Each CDR3 protein is one row after TCRdb ran MiXCR on the RT-PCR reads. The repertoire holds roughly 620,000 distinct CDR3 sequences, around 11% seen once, with 11% in the top ten. The same data also went into a second study, on T cells expressing NK-cell markers. This second study notes: What made the TCR beta cDNA was 5'RACE template switching with UMIs. Researchers got TCR beta repertoires out of sorted CD3+CD56+NKG2C+, CD3+CD56+NKG2C- and CD3+CD56-NKG2C+ T cells. The sequencing cohort of eight donors included seven HCMV-seropositive individuals and one seronegative individual.

The receptor's source is a man aged 45-65 years who received an inactivated influenza vaccine. The sequencing here drew on PBMCs from blood, taken on the day of vaccination. The chain employs TRBV5-1 and TRBJ2-3; the D call may be TRBD1 or TRBD2 (5 bases each). CDR3 region: CASSLGFGTQGGTDTQYF. CDR3 coding DNA: TGCGCCAGCAGCTTGGGGTTCGGGACCCAAGGAGGAACAGATACGCAGTATTTT.